The 26 T cell receptor beta chains presented below share a single source sample, sequenced in a study of T cell repertoires in cytomegalovirus infection. One entry per CDR3 protein results from TCRdb running MiXCR on the reads. The sample holds around 430,000 distinct CDR3 sequences, 42% seen once. Their recognized antigens are unknown. Source: cultured PBMCs, taken from culture after CMV antigen stimulation. The source of these receptors is a human donor in good health (CMV status not recorded). Some clones in this sample may be carry-over from other donors' samples.

The rearrangement uses TRBV19 and TRBJ1-5; D possibly corresponds to TRBD1 (5 bases). The CDR3 loop spans 14 amino acids. Trimming left V 7 bases short and J 5 bases short, with 15 bases between. The germline gives CDR1 LNHDA, CDR2 SQIVND (reference sequence). CDR3 protein: CASTLGGVDQPQHF. The CDR3 DNA sequence: TGTGCCAGTACCCTTGGAGGGGTCGATCAGCCCCAGCATTTT.

This clonotype was picked up a small number of times. The rearrangement uses TRBV27 and TRBJ2-3; possibly TRBD2 for D (6 bases). CDR1 is MNHEY and CDR2 is SMNVEV in the germline V gene (reference sequence). V lost 7 bases, J lost 0 bases, and 14 bases lay in between. The CDR3 loop spans 15 amino acids. The CDR3 loop is CASKGLALSTDTQYF. DNA of the CDR3: TGTGCCAGCAAGGGCCTAGCGCTGAGCACAGATACGCAGTATTTT.

The chain has TRBV6-1 and TRBJ1-1, with D unclear. CDR3 size: 14 residues. Trimming cost V 5 bases and J 3 bases, with 13 bases left between them. Looked up from germline, CDR1 is MNHNS and CDR2 is SASEGT. The CDR3 sequence is CASSFFIKDTEAFF. The CDR3 region has the DNA TGTGCCAGCAGTTTTTTCATTAAGGACACTGAAGCTTTCTTT.

V and J are TRBV7-6 and TRBJ2-1; 12 bases are shared with TRBD2. The CDR3 runs 16 residues. Looked up from germline, CDR1 is SGHVS and CDR2 is FNYEAQ. J lost 10 bases, V lost 5 bases, and 12 bases had no gene match. The CDR3 DNA is TGTGCCAGCAGCCCTACCCCTAGCGGGGGGGCATGGGAGCAGTTCTTC. Encoded protein: CASSPTPSGGAWEQFF. The full variable domain, its missing parts supplied by reference TRBV7-6 and TRBJ2-1, is GAGVSQSPRYKVTKRGQDVALRCDPISGHVSLYWYRQALGQGPEFLTYFNYEAQQDKSGLPNDRFSAERPEGSISTLTIQRTEQRDSAMYRCASSPTPSGGAWEQFFGPGTRLTVL.

This clonotype turned up a few times. This rearrangement joins TRBV2 to TRBJ1-2; D remains unclear. This CDR3 has 15 residues. CDR1 is SNHLY, CDR2 FYNNEI, per germline. The V end lost 0 bases, the J end lost 3 bases, and 11 bases lay between the germline ends. CDR3 sequence reads: CASSEAKGSYYGYTF. CDR3 in DNA: TGTGCCAGCAGTGAAGCAAAGGGCAGCTACTATGGCTACACCTTC. The full variable domain, with the rest looked up from reference TRBV2 and TRBJ1-2, is EPEVTQTPSHQVTQMGQEVILRCVPISNHLYFYWYRQILGQKVEFLVSFYNNEISEKSEIFDDQFSVERPDGSNFTLKIRSTKLEDSAMYFCASSEAKGSYYGYTFGSGTRLTVV.

This chain's CDR3 is CSARGGISGNTIYF. CDR3 sequence (DNA): TGCAGTGCTAGAGGAGGGATCTCTGGAAACACCATATATTTT. The gene calls are TRBV20-1 and TRBJ1-3; no reliable D call. The CDR3 extends over 14 amino acids. Trimming took off 1 base at V and 0 bases at J, with 7 bases between the two ends. Germline lookup yields CDR1 DFQATT and CDR2 SNEGSKA (reference sequence).

This clonotype was counted a few times. The V gene is TRBV7-8, the J gene TRBJ2-7; D is perhaps TRBD1 or TRBD2 (6 bases each). CDR1 is SGHVS and CDR2 is FQNEAQ in the germline V gene. V was trimmed by 5 bases and J by 1 base, leaving 15 bases between them. The CDR3 is 15 residues long. This CDR3 reads CASSQQGGGSYEQYF. The DNA for the CDR3 is TGTGCCAGCAGCCAACAGGGAGGTGGGTCCTACGAGCAGTACTTC. Combining the CDR3 with reference TRBV7-8 and TRBJ2-7 gives the whole variable domain GAGVSQSPRYKVAKRGQDVALRCDPISGHVSLFWYQQALGQGPEFLTYFQNEAQLDKSGLPSDRFFAERPEGSVSTLKIQRTQQEDSAVYLCASSQQGGGSYEQYFGPGTRLTVT.

Many counts were recorded for this clonotype. The V gene is TRBV7-2, the J gene TRBJ2-3, with 7 bases identical to TRBD2. The CDR3 has 18 residues. Germline values: CDR1 SGHTA, CDR2 FQGNSA. Unmatched junction bases numbered 12, after V lost 1 base and J lost 2 bases. CDR3 sequence: CASSLGASGLKDTDTQYF. For the CDR3, the DNA is TGTGCCAGCAGCTTAGGCGCTAGCGGTTTAAAGGACACAGATACGCAGTATTTT.

This clonotype has more than one count but fewer than ten. The rearrangement joins TRBV6-2 or TRBV6-3 to TRBJ2-1, with D unclear. CDR1 is MNHEY and CDR2 is SVGEGT in the germline V gene. This CDR3 has 12 residues. Trimming removed 8 bases at V and 5 bases at J, with 10 bases between. This CDR3 is CASGRLNNEQFF. Written as DNA, the CDR3 is TGTGCCAGCGGTCGACTTAACAATGAGCAGTTCTTC.

This clonotype appeared a few times. The rearrangement uses TRBV28 and TRBJ2-5; D uncertain. The CDR3 spans 14 residues. V was shortened by 3 bases and J by 1 base, with 9 bases between the two germline ends. Germline values: CDR1 MDHEN, CDR2 SYDVKM. CDR3 loop: CASSFTVAQETQYF. The CDR3 coding sequence is TGTGCCAGCAGTTTTACCGTAGCCCAAGAGACCCAGTACTTC.

This clonotype was detected only a few times. The rearrangement joins TRBV7-2 to TRBJ2-5, with D maybe TRBD1 (6 bases). CDR1 SGHTA and CDR2 FQGNSA come from the germline V gene. V was clipped by 5 bases and J by 5 bases, with 12 bases between them. This CDR3 has 13 residues. CDR3 sequence (DNA): TGTGCCAGCAGCATAACAGGGCTGGAGACCCAGTACTTC. Translated: CASSITGLETQYF.

CDR3 nucleotides: TGTGCCAGCAGTTCCCGACAGGGGGAGGTAAACATTCAGTACTTC. Translation gives CASSSRQGEVNIQYF. The gene calls are TRBV27 and TRBJ2-4; 9 bases fit TRBD1. The CDR3 is made up of 15 amino acids. J lost 6 bases, V lost 4 bases, and 7 bases had no gene match. Per germline, CDR1 MNHEY and CDR2 SMNVEV (reference sequence).

The rearrangement uses TRBV5-6 and TRBJ2-3, with 8 bases aligning to TRBD1. This CDR3 comprises 18 residues. Losses at the gene ends were 0 bases for V and 3 bases for J; bases not matched to a gene: 12. CDR1 is SGHDT and CDR2 is YYEEEE in the germline V gene. As DNA, the CDR3 is TGTGCCAGCAGCTTGGTAGGACAGGGAGTCCCTAGGACAGATACGCAGTATTTT. As protein: CASSLVGQGVPRTDTQYF.

This clonotype was counted between two and nine times. DNA for the CDR3: TGTGCCAGCAGCTTAGTCGGGACAGGGAAATTCTACGAGCAGTACTTC. Its protein is CASSLVGTGKFYEQYF. This rearrangement joins TRBV7-2 to TRBJ2-7; 9 bases line up with TRBD1. Unmatched junction bases numbered 7, after V lost 1 base and J lost 3 bases. Germline CDR1 is SGHTA and CDR2 is FQGNSA. This CDR3 is 16 amino acids long.

CDR3 amino acids: CASSYSRQHSNQPQHF. The DNA of the CDR3 is TGTGCCAGCAGTTACTCAAGACAGCATAGCAATCAGCCCCAGCATTTT. The chain has TRBV6-6 and TRBJ1-5; the D gene is possibly TRBD1 (5 bases). Germline V lookup: CDR1 MNHNY, CDR2 SVGAGI (reference sequence). V shed 0 bases and J shed 0 bases, with 9 bases lying between them. The CDR3 totals 16 residues.

The chain carries TRBV12-3 or TRBV12-4 and TRBJ2-1, with D perhaps TRBD1 (5 bases). The CDR3 consists of 15 residues. Trimming pared 5 bases from V and 3 bases from J, leaving 14 bases between. CDR3: CASSAPRGGYNEQFF. CDR3 DNA: TGTGCCAGCAGTGCCCCTAGGGGCGGCTACAATGAGCAGTTCTTC.

Only a few counts were recorded for this clonotype. This chain uses TRBV7-2 with TRBJ1-1, with TRBD1 as a possible D gene (5 bases). The CDR3 is made up of 13 amino acids. CDR1 and CDR2 (germline): SGHTA, FQGNSA. V lost 6 bases to trimming and J lost 1 base, with 9 bases between them. The CDR3 DNA reads as TGTGCCAGCAGATACGACAGGAACACTGAAGCTTTCTTT. Its translation: CASRYDRNTEAFF.

The CDR3 sequence is CASSFALAGGEETQYF. CDR3 in DNA: TGTGCCAGCAGCTTTGCGCTAGCGGGAGGGGAGGAGACCCAGTACTTC. The gene calls are TRBV7-2 and TRBJ2-5, with 12 positions matching TRBD2. V lost 3 bases and J lost 5; bases outside the gene matches: 7. Germline CDR1 is SGHTA and CDR2 is FQGNSA. CDR3 length equals 16 residues.

The V gene is TRBV7-9, the J gene TRBJ2-2; D is ambiguous. The CDR3 is made up of 13 amino acids. V lost 1 base, J lost 4 bases, and 4 bases lay in between. The germline V gene encodes CDR1 SEHNR and CDR2 FQNEAQ (reference sequence). CDR3 sequence (DNA): TGTGCCAGCAGCTTAGTGCTCACCGGGGAGCTGTTTTTT. Translated: CASSLVLTGELFF.

This clonotype came up a few times. The chain employs TRBV4-1 and TRBJ1-2; 8 nucleotides match TRBD1. The germline V gene has CDR1 MGHRA and CDR2 YSYEKL. After removal of 3 bases from V and 2 bases from J, the junction contained 8 bases not matched to a gene. This CDR3 has 16 amino acids. The CDR3 DNA reads as TGCGCCAGCAGCCAGCCCCGGACAGGGAGGAACTATGGCTACACCTTC. It codes for CASSQPRTGRNYGYTF.

The rearrangement uses TRBV7-4 and TRBJ2-7; D might be TRBD1 or TRBD2, each matching 5 bases. This CDR3 region has 13 residues. Trimming removed 8 bases at V and 3 bases at J, with 14 bases between. Germline CDR1 reads SGHVT; CDR2 reads SQSDAQ. CDR3 bases: TGTGCCAGCGAGCCTGGGGGTTTCTACGAGCAGTACTTC. Translation gives CASEPGGFYEQYF.

This clonotype was seen a few times. The chain couples TRBV2 to TRBJ2-2; no reliable D call. This CDR3 has 13 residues. The germline V and J ends were trimmed by 2 bases and 7 bases, with 8 bases remaining between them. Germline assignment: CDR1 SNHLY and CDR2 FYNNEI. CDR3: CASSEYFGGELFF. The CDR3 DNA reads TGTGCCAGCAGTGAATATTTTGGCGGGGAGCTGTTTTTT.

This clonotype was found a few times. This chain uses TRBV6-1 with TRBJ2-1, with a possible D match to TRBD1 (5 bases). This CDR3 comprises 13 residues. Trimming took off 6 bases at V and 4 bases at J, with 10 bases between the two ends. Germline CDR1 MNHNS, CDR2 SASEGT. DNA of the CDR3: TGTGCCAGCAGGGAGACAGAGTACAATGAGCAGTTCTTC. It translates to CASRETEYNEQFF.

This clonotype was seen a few times. The chain recombines TRBV12-3 or TRBV12-4 with TRBJ2-3, with 8 bases that match TRBD2. This CDR3 is 16 amino acids long. Germline trimming cut 6 bases from V and 5 bases from J; bases unmatched to any gene: 13. CDR3 sequence: CASSYPPSLAGDTQYF. CDR3 bases: TGTGCCAGCAGCTACCCTCCGTCTCTAGCGGGAGATACGCAGTATTTT.

The chain uses TRBV7-6 and TRBJ2-2; D gene uncertain. This CDR3 has 14 amino acids. Germline V gene data show CDR1 as SGHVS and CDR2 as FNYEAQ. Trimming took off 1 base at V and 2 bases at J, with 5 bases between the two ends. CDR3 bases: TGTGCCAGCAGCTTAGAGGCAAACACCGGGGAGCTGTTTTTT. It specifies CASSLEANTGELFF.

There are a few counts of this clonotype. The chain has TRBV7-2 and TRBJ2-5; no clear D gene. V was clipped by 5 bases and J by 6 bases, with 13 bases between them. The CDR3 runs 13 residues. Per germline, CDR1 SGHTA and CDR2 FQGNSA. DNA for the CDR3: TGTGCCAGCAGCACGCTAGAAGGGCAGACCCAGTACTTC. Amino acid sequence: CASSTLEGQTQYF.